Following are 17 T cell receptor beta chains from one sample sequenced in a study of vaccination effects on CD4 cells after COVID-19. Profiled with immunoSEQ multiplex PCR; TCRdb holds only in-frame clones, not every one. The sample has about 63,000 clones; about 79% are singletons. Antigen-specific CD4+ T cells were first expanded with viral peptide pools by the ViraFEST assay and only then sequenced. CD4+ T cells were isolated after about eleven days of culture. The healthy vaccine recipients, who had no prior SARS-CoV-2 infection, showed negative nucleocapsid antibodies. These receptors are not linked to any known antigen. Source: CD4+ T cells from PBMCs cultured with HCoV-OC43 spike peptides, taken before COVID-19 vaccination. Subset reported: HCoV-OC43 spike overlapping peptide pool stimulation. These receptors were taken from a human donor who received a COVID-19 vaccine.

This chain links TRBV19 with TRBJ2-5; 7 bases are a match to TRBD1. J gave up 2 bases and V 6 bases, and 12 bases lay outside the gene matches. Germline loops: CDR1 LNHDA, CDR2 SQIVND (reference sequence). The CDR3 consists of 16 residues. CDR3 residues: CASRPSGRGIQETQYF. The CDR3 nucleotides are TGTGCCAGTAGACCCTCAGGCAGGGGGATTCAAGAGACCCAGTACTTC. The full variable domain, completed using reference TRBV19 and TRBJ2-5, is DGGITQSPKYLFRKEGQNVTLSCEQNLNHDAMYWYRQDPGQGLRLIYYSQIVNDFQKGDIAEGYSVSREKKESFPLTVTSAQKNPTAFYLCASRPSGRGIQETQYFGPGTRLLVL.

The rearrangement uses TRBV6-5 and TRBJ1-1; possibly TRBD1 for D (5 bases). The V gene lost 0 bases and the J gene lost 10 bases, with 12 bases spanning the gap. This CDR3 contains 13 residues. Germline CDR1 reads MNHEY; CDR2 reads SVGAGI. The CDR3 bases are TGTGCCAGCAGTTACTCCGGGACCCAGGGAGCTTTCTTT. Its translation: CASSYSGTQGAFF.

This clone has more than one count but fewer than ten. V gene TRBV3-1 (or the pseudogene TRBV3-2) combines with J gene TRBJ2-3; no reliable D call. Trimming took 2 bases from V and 5 from J, leaving 8 bases between them. CDR3 length: 13 residues. CDR1 is LGHDT, CDR2 YNNKEL, per germline (reference sequence). This chain's CDR3 is CASSQNGGDTQYF. The CDR3 DNA reads TGTGCCAGCAGCCAAAACGGCGGAGATACGCAGTATTTT.

This clone has just a few counts. The chain couples TRBV4-1 to TRBJ1-6; TRBD1 aligns across 9 bases. The CDR3 consists of 16 residues. V lost 6 bases, J lost 9 bases, and 12 bases stayed unmatched. CDR1 MGHRA and CDR2 YSYEKL come from the germline V gene. As DNA, the CDR3 is TGCGCCAGCAGTCTCAGACCGGGACAGGGACTTTCACCCCTCCACTTT. Protein sequence: CASSLRPGQGLSPLHF.

The chain has TRBV15 and TRBJ1-5, with D possibly TRBD1 on 6 matching bases. V lost 3 bases and J lost 4, with 10 bases in between. Germline V CDR1 and CDR2: LNHNV, YYDKDF (reference sequence). The length of the CDR3 is 14 residues. For the CDR3, the DNA is TGTGCCACCAGCAGGAGGCAGGGGAATCAGCCCCAGCATTTT. This translates into CATSRRQGNQPQHF.

This clone was seen more than once but under ten times. The V and J genes are TRBV25-1 and TRBJ1-1; the D is unclear. Germline CDR1 MGHDK, CDR2 SYGVNS. The V and J ends lost 4 bases and 2 bases respectively, with 17 bases between them. This CDR3 has 16 residues. In nucleotides, the CDR3 is TGTGCCAGCAGTGTGAGGGATATGGTGATTAACACTGAAGCTTTCTTT. It encodes CASSVRDMVINTEAFF. The full variable domain, completed using reference TRBV25-1 and TRBJ1-1, is EADIYQTPRYLVIGTGKKITLECSQTMGHDKMYWYQQDPGMELHLIHYSYGVNSTEKGDLSSESTVSRIRTEHFPLTLESARPSHTSQYLCASSVRDMVINTEAFFGQGTRLTVV.

This clone occurred a few times. J is TRBJ1-1 and V is TRBV6-5; D uncertain. CDR1 is MNHEY and CDR2 is SVGAGI in the germline V gene. V lost 2 bases, J lost 1 base, and 8 bases lay in between. The CDR3 runs to 14 residues. The CDR3 here is CASSYRTGNTEAFF. For the CDR3, the DNA is TGTGCCAGCAGTTACCGGACCGGGAACACTGAAGCTTTCTTT.

This clone came up once. The chain recombines TRBV30 with TRBJ1-2; no reliable D call. Trimming pared 0 bases from V and 5 bases from J, leaving 16 bases between. This CDR3 spans 15 amino acids. Germline V gives CDR1 GTSNPN, CDR2 SVGIG (reference sequence). This CDR3 reads CAWSVPRVAFYGYTF. The DNA for the CDR3 is TGTGCCTGGAGTGTCCCTCGGGTGGCCTTTTATGGCTACACCTTC.

The chain recombines TRBV9 with TRBJ2-2; unclear D gene. The CDR3 sequence is 15 residues long. Between the trimmed V and J ends, which lost 0 bases and 1 base, there was a span of 7 bases. Per germline, CDR1 SGDLS and CDR2 YYNGEE. The CDR3 sequence is CASSVGLGNTGELFF. Here the CDR3 DNA reads TGTGCCAGCAGCGTAGGGTTGGGGAACACCGGGGAGCTGTTTTTT.

The V call is TRBV4-1, the J call TRBJ2-3; 9 positions match TRBD2. The CDR3 is 17 amino acids. The V and J ends lost 1 base and 2 bases, in that order; junction bases with no gene match: 7. Germline values: CDR1 MGHRA, CDR2 YSYEKL. CDR3 in amino acids: CASSQAPSGGTTDTQYF. DNA of the CDR3: TGCGCCAGCAGCCAAGCCCCGAGCGGGGGGACCACAGATACGCAGTATTTT.

This clone was seen once. The chain carries TRBV25-1 and TRBJ1-4, with 7 bases aligning to TRBD1. Trimming cost V 6 bases and J 7 bases; bases outside gene matches: 8. Germline-derived CDR1 and CDR2 are MGHDK and SYGVNS. This CDR3 is 14 amino acids long. The CDR3 loop is CASSPSQGGEKLFF. In DNA form, the CDR3 reads TGTGCCAGCAGCCCTTCCCAGGGGGGTGAAAAACTGTTTTTT. The variable domain in full, with the rest retrieved from reference TRBV25-1 and TRBJ1-4, is EADIYQTPRYLVIGTGKKITLECSQTMGHDKMYWYQQDPGMELHLIHYSYGVNSTEKGDLSSESTVSRIRTEHFPLTLESARPSHTSQYLCASSPSQGGEKLFFGSGTQLSVL.

This clone was recorded once. The rearrangement links TRBV19 to TRBJ1-1, with 7 bases lining up with TRBD1. Germline V gives CDR1 LNHDA, CDR2 SQIVND (reference sequence). CDR3 length: 12 residues. The trim removed 5 bases at V and 6 bases at J, leaving 3 bases unmatched. The CDR3 reads CASSPQGAEAFF. In DNA, the CDR3 is TGTGCCAGTAGTCCTCAGGGGGCTGAAGCTTTCTTT.

The V and J genes are TRBV5-1 and TRBJ1-1, with unresolved D. This CDR3 has 13 amino acids. Germline V gene lookup returns CDR1 SGHRS and CDR2 YFSETQ. V was trimmed by 5 bases and J by 0 bases, leaving 8 bases between them. In DNA form, the CDR3 reads TGCGCCAGCAGTCAGAACTTGAACACTGAAGCTTTCTTT. It is translated as CASSQNLNTEAFF.

The chain is built from TRBV6-5 and TRBJ2-3; 8 nucleotides match TRBD1. Germline V lookup: CDR1 MNHEY, CDR2 SVGAGI. The CDR3 is 14 residues long. Losses at the gene ends were 7 bases for V and 6 bases for J; bases not matched to a gene: 9. Here the CDR3 reads CASTTPTGADTQYF. The CDR3 nucleotides read TGTGCCAGCACCACCCCGACAGGGGCCGATACGCAGTATTTT.

This clone was counted a few times. This chain joins TRBV10-3 and TRBJ1-1; 8 bases match TRBD1. This CDR3 contains 12 residues. Germline CDR1 reads ENHRY; CDR2 reads SYGVKD. V gave up 5 bases and J gave up 4 bases; unmatched junction bases: 0. This CDR3 is CAISTGGTEAFF. As DNA, the CDR3 is TGTGCCATCAGTACAGGGGGCACTGAAGCTTTCTTT.

The rearrangement uses TRBV2 and TRBJ2-4; D is tentatively TRBD1 or TRBD2 (5 bases each). From germline, CDR1 is SNHLY and CDR2 FYNNEI. The CDR3 consists of 13 residues. V was pared by 7 bases and J by 8 bases, with 15 bases between. The CDR3 bases are TGTGCCAGCACCACGGGGCAGGGCGACATTCAGTACTTC. Protein product: CASTTGQGDIQYF.

Worth noting for this clone: Mismatch with germline at one junction end may stem from a read error. The gene calls are TRBV4-3 and TRBJ1-4; D is possibly TRBD1 (5 bases). Germline V CDR1 and CDR2: LGHNA, YSLEER. CDR3 length: 16 residues. CDR3 DNA sequence: TGCGCCAGCAGCCAAGGGGACGGATGGATACTAGAAAGACTGTTTTTT. This encodes CASSQGDGWILERLFF.